What follows are 24 T cell receptor beta chains derived from one specimen sequenced in a study of Graves' ophthalmopathy and Graves' hyperthyroidism. Researchers took RNA transcripts and amplified TCR beta CDR3 regions from them. A first-round RT-PCR used HTBI primers, followed by a second-round multiplex PCR. TCRdb called the multiplex PCR reads again in MiXCR, with one record for every CDR3 protein. The sample holds around 600,000 distinct CDR3 sequences, just over 40% seen once. The sequenced sample was peripheral blood. These receptors all stem from an adult man with Graves' ophthalmopathy.

This clonotype was detected ten times or more. The CDR3 region is CSARTGEGTQYF. In DNA, the CDR3 is TGCAGTGCCAGGACAGGGGAAGGGACCCAGTACTTC. This sequence joins TRBV20-1 and TRBJ2-5; 9 positions match TRBD1. This CDR3 spans 12 amino acids. The V gene end was trimmed by 6 bases and the J gene end by 7 bases; junction bases not matched to a gene: 6. Germline-derived CDR1 and CDR2 are DFQATT and SNEGSKA (reference sequence).

The chain links TRBV20-1 to TRBJ2-7, with 7 bases lining up with TRBD1. The germline V gene has CDR1 DFQATT and CDR2 SNEGSKA (reference sequence). Trimming cost V 5 bases and J 3 bases; bases outside gene matches: 4. The CDR3 consists of 12 residues. CDR3 in amino acids: CSADNRGYEQYF. The CDR3 DNA is TGCAGTGCTGACAACAGGGGCTACGAGCAGTACTTC.

On this clonotype: It may be a read error: a sequence one base away is much more abundant. The genes are TRBV7-7 and TRBJ2-1, with D perhaps TRBD2 (6 bases). The CDR3 length is 16 residues. In germline, CDR1 is SSHAT, CDR2 FNYEAQ (reference sequence). This CDR3 reads CASSLGPGLKYDEQFF. The CDR3 nucleotides read TGTGCTAGCAGCTTAGGCCCGGGACTGAAATACGATGAGCAGTTCTTC.

The chain joins TRBV19 to TRBJ1-2; D is unclear. V was cut by 10 bases and J by 4 bases, with 13 bases left in between. The CDR3 runs to 12 residues. CDR1 and CDR2 from the germline V gene are LNHDA and SQIVND (reference sequence). CDR3 sequence (DNA): TGTGCCACCTCGGGGAACAGCTATGGCTACACCTTC. This codes for CATSGNSYGYTF.

With respect to this clonotype: Possible read error: a much larger clone is one base away. The chain recombines TRBV7-2 with TRBJ1-4; perhaps TRBD1 as D (6 bases). V lost 7 bases and J 2 bases, leaving 20 bases between the germline ends. Germline V gene lookup returns CDR1 SGHTA and CDR2 FQGNSA. The CDR3 is made up of 17 amino acids. The CDR3 DNA reads TGTGCCAGCACCTCCTTCTCTCCAGGGGATACTAATGAAAAACTGTTTTTT. Translating it yields CASTSFSPGDTNEKLFF. Filled out from reference TRBV7-2 and TRBJ1-4, the complete variable domain reads GAGVSQSPSNKVTEKGKDVELRCDPISGHTALYWYRQSLGQGLEFLIYFQGNSAPDKSGLPSDRFSAERTGGSVSTLTIQRTQQEDSAVYLCASTSFSPGDTNEKLFFGSGTQLSVL.

This clonotype has a count of ten or more. The junction departs from germline at one end; a sequencing error may be responsible. The J gene is TRBJ2-5, the V gene TRBV2; TRBD1 might be the D (6 bases). The CDR3 runs to 12 residues. Germline V lookup: CDR1 SNHLY, CDR2 FYNNEI. Here the CDR3 reads CASSESSLRTDF. As DNA, the CDR3 is TGTGCCAGCAGTGAATCCTCCTTACGGACAGACTTC.

This sequence joins TRBV5-4 and TRBJ1-1; D is undetermined. CDR1 and CDR2 (germline): SGHNT, YYREEE (reference sequence). The CDR3 is 14 amino acids. V lost 10 bases to trimming and J lost 2 bases, with 18 bases between them. The CDR3 reads CAWSKFDPNTEAFF. In nucleotides, the CDR3 is TGTGCCTGGAGTAAATTTGACCCAAACACTGAAGCTTTCTTT.

This clonotype was seen ten or more times. The J gene is TRBJ1-4, the V gene TRBV7-9; D is undetermined. Trimming left V 1 base short and J 8 bases short, with 14 bases between. Looked up from germline, CDR1 is SEHNR and CDR2 is FQNEAQ (reference sequence). The CDR3 is 15 residues long. The CDR3 sequence is CASSLVSAFQEKLFF. CDR3 sequence (DNA): TGTGCCAGCAGCTTAGTATCGGCTTTCCAAGAAAAACTGTTTTTT.

This clonotype was seen a single time. The rearrangement joins TRBV10-3 to TRBJ2-5, with D perhaps TRBD1 (6 bases). The CDR3 runs 13 residues. CDR1 and CDR2 (germline): ENHRY, SYGVKD. The CDR3 nucleotides read TGTGTCAGCAGTGAGGACAGTCAAGAGACCCAGTACTTC. Translation gives CVSSEDSQETQYF.

V usage is TRBV11-2 and J usage is TRBJ2-7; tentative D call: TRBD1 (6 bases). V lost 5 bases and J 8 bases, leaving 16 bases between the germline ends. The germline V gene encodes CDR1 SGHAT and CDR2 FQNNGV. The CDR3 totals 13 residues. CDR3 loop: CASSQRGTPQQYF. The CDR3 DNA is TGTGCCAGCAGCCAGAGGGGGACCCCGCAGCAGTACTTC.

The chain joins TRBV9 to TRBJ1-1; D gene ambiguous. This CDR3 is 13 amino acids long. V dropped 10 bases and J dropped 3 bases, with 16 bases sitting between them. Looked up from germline, CDR1 is SGDLS and CDR2 is YYNGEE. The CDR3 bases are TGTGCCTGGAGTGCCGGCCTGTACACTGAAGCTTTCTTT. The encoded protein is CAWSAGLYTEAFF.

This clonotype was found many times. The chain employs TRBV9 and TRBJ2-2; D remains ambiguous. The V end lost 3 bases, the J end lost 6 bases, and 3 bases lay between the germline ends. Germline CDR1 reads SGDLS; CDR2 reads YYNGEE. The CDR3 consists of 11 residues. This CDR3 reads CASSAPGELFF. CDR3 DNA: TGTGCCAGCAGCGCCCCCGGGGAGCTGTTTTTT.

This clonotype was recorded only once. Relative to the germline gene, one junction end is altered; a read error may explain this. The V and J genes are TRBV10-2 and TRBJ2-3; possible D gene TRBD1, 5 bases. Germline V lookup: CDR1 WSHSY, CDR2 SAAADI. The CDR3 is 16 amino acids. CDR3 loop: CASSYSGQGATDTQYF. As DNA, the CDR3 is TGTGCCAGCAGTTACTCAGGTCAGGGCGCCACAGATACGCAGTATTTT.

This clonotype was seen at least ten times. The rearrangement uses TRBV15 and TRBJ2-2; 10 positions agree with TRBD2. Germline V lookup: CDR1 LNHNV, CDR2 YYDKDF (reference sequence). The junction had 3 bases not matched to a gene; V was cut back by 1 base and J by 7 bases. This CDR3 contains 15 residues. For the CDR3, the DNA is TGTGCCACCAGCAGAGGGTTAGCGGGAGGCGGGGAGCTGTTTTTT. It codes for CATSRGLAGGGELFF.

This clonotype was found many times. J is TRBJ2-5 and V is TRBV12-5, with 8 bases fitting TRBD1. The CDR3 has 13 residues. V was pared by 7 bases and J by 4 bases, with 5 bases of the junction left unmatched. Per germline, CDR1 LGHNT and CDR2 FRNRAP. The CDR3 DNA follows: TGTGCTAGTGCCACAGGGGGTCTAGAGACCCAGTACTTC. It is translated as CASATGGLETQYF. The whole variable domain, remainder taken from reference TRBV12-5 and TRBJ2-5, is DARVTQTPRHKVTEMGQEVTMRCQPILGHNTVFWYRQTMMQGLELLAYFRNRAPLDDSGMPKDRFSAEMPDATLATLKIQPSEPRDSAVYFCASATGGLETQYFGPGTRLLVL.

Remarks on this clonotype: Without the conserved terminal phenylalanine or tryptophan, this CDR3 likely stems from a read error. The chain couples TRBV27 to TRBJ1-2; D remains ambiguous. Per germline, CDR1 MNHEY and CDR2 SMNVEV (reference sequence). The CDR3 length is 14 residues. Between the trimmed V and J ends, which lost 6 bases and 4 bases, there was a span of 15 bases. The CDR3 DNA reads TGTGCCAGCAGGTCTCACTCCACTCGCTATGGCTACACCCTC. The encoded protein is CASRSHSTRYGYTL.

V and J are TRBV20-1 and TRBJ1-4, with 10 bases fitting TRBD1. This CDR3 is built from 17 residues. CDR1 DFQATT and CDR2 SNEGSKA come from the germline V gene (reference sequence). The J segment lost 7 bases and the V segment lost 0 bases, leaving 11 bases of the junction unmatched. CDR3 DNA sequence: TGCAGTGCTAGAGATTGGCGGCGACAGGGGGCGGGTGAAAAACTGTTTTTT. Translating gives CSARDWRRQGAGEKLFF.

The V gene is TRBV11-1, the J gene TRBJ2-3, with 13 bases fitting TRBD2. The CDR3 has 16 amino acids. Germline CDR1 and CDR2: SGHAT and FQDESV (reference sequence). Trimming took 4 bases from V and 7 from J; bases not matched to a gene: 8. The DNA of the CDR3 is TGTGCCAGCAGCTCTTTCGGACTAGCGGGAGCCTATACGCAGTATTTT. Protein sequence: CASSSFGLAGAYTQYF.

The chain employs TRBV30 and TRBJ2-7, with D possibly matching TRBD2 (6 bases). Germline V gene sequence: CDR1 GTSNPN, CDR2 SVGIG (reference sequence). The CDR3 is 12 residues long. V shed 7 bases and J shed 1 base, with 11 bases lying between them. CDR3 coding DNA: TGTGCCTTTCGGGACTCTTCCTACGAGCAGTACTTC. Residues: CAFRDSSYEQYF.

The V call is TRBV20-1, the J call TRBJ1-2, with D uncertain. V gave up 0 bases and J gave up 1 base, with 9 bases separating them. CDR1 is DFQATT and CDR2 is SNEGSKA in the germline V gene (reference sequence). This CDR3 contains 14 residues. The CDR3, as DNA: TGCAGTGCTAGAGAGGGCACCTATAACTATGGCTACACCTTC. Its protein is CSAREGTYNYGYTF.

The chain is built from TRBV11-2 and TRBJ1-5, with D possibly matching TRBD1 (5 bases). Germline CDR1 reads SGHAT; CDR2 reads FQNNGV. This CDR3 region has 16 residues. V lost 0 bases to trimming and J lost 2 bases, with 11 bases between them. The CDR3 nucleotides read TGTGCCAGCAGCTTAGAAGGAGGGGCGGGCAATCAGCCCCAGCATTTT. Protein: CASSLEGGAGNQPQHF.

The V and J genes are TRBV19 and TRBJ1-5, with 12 bases fitting TRBD1. This CDR3 spans 17 amino acids. The V gene end was trimmed by 3 bases and the J gene end by 4 bases; junction bases not matched to a gene: 7. Germline V lookup: CDR1 LNHDA, CDR2 SQIVND (reference sequence). CDR3 sequence: CASSIGDRGHTNQPQHF. CDR3 coding DNA: TGTGCCAGTAGTATCGGGGACAGGGGGCATACAAATCAGCCCCAGCATTTT.

This clonotype was counted ten times or more. The chain carries TRBV4-2 and TRBJ2-6, with a weak D call TRBD1 (6 bases). CDR1 LGHNA and CDR2 YNFKEQ come from the germline V gene. CDR3 length: 18 residues. V was trimmed by 1 base and J by 2 bases, leaving 15 bases between them. The CDR3 region is CASSQGNGRGTGANVLTF. In nucleotides, the CDR3 is TGTGCCAGCAGCCAAGGGAACGGCAGGGGCACTGGGGCCAACGTCCTGACTTTC.

This clonotype was seen ten or more times. The genes are TRBV10-3 and TRBJ1-1; D gene unclear. Trimming took 5 bases from V and 2 from J, leaving 6 bases between them. The CDR3 has 12 residues. CDR1 is ENHRY and CDR2 is SYGVKD in the germline V gene. The CDR3 DNA reads as TGTGCCATCAGTATGACTAACACTGAAGCTTTCTTT. It is translated as CAISMTNTEAFF.